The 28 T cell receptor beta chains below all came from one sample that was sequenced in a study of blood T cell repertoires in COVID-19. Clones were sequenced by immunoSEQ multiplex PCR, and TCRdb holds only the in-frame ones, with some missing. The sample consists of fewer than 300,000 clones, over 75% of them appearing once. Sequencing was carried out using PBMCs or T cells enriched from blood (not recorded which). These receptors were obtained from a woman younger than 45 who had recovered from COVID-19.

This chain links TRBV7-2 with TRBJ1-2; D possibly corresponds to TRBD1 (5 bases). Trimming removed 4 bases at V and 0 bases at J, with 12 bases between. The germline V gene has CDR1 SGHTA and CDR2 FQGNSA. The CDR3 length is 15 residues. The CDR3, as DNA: TGTGCCAGCAGCTCTGCGGGGGGGACTAACTATGGCTACACCTTC. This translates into CASSSAGGTNYGYTF.

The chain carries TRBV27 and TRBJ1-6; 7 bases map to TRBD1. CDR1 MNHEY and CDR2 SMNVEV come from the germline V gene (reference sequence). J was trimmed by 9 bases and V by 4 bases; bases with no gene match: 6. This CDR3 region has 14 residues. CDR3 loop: CASSSTGAFSPLHF. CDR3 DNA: TGTGCCAGCAGTTCAACAGGGGCCTTTTCACCCCTCCACTTT.

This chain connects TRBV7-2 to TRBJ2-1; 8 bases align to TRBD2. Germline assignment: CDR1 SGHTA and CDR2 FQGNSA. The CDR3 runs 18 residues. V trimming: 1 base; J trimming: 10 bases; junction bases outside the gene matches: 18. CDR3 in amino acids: CASSLEVGRRGESHEQFF. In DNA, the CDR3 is TGTGCCAGCAGCTTAGAAGTGGGGAGGCGGGGGGAATCTCACGAGCAGTTCTTC.

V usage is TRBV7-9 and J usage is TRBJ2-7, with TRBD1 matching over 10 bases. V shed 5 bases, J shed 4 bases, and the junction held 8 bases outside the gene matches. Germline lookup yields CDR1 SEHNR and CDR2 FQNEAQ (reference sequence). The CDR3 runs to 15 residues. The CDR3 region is CASSVPGQGSYEQYF. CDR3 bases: TGTGCCAGCAGCGTACCGGGACAGGGGTCTTACGAGCAGTACTTC.

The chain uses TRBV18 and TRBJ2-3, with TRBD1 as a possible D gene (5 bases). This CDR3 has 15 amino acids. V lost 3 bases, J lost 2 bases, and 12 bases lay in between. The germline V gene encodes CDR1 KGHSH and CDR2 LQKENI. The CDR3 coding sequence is TGTGCCAGCTCACCGACAGTCGCCTTCACAGATACGCAGTATTTT. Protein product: CASSPTVAFTDTQYF.

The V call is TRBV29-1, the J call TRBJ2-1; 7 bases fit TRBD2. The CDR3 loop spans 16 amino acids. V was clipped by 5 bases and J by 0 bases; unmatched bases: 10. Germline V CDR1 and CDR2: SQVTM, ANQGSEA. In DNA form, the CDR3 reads TGCAGCGTTAAGGGCCCAGCGGGAATCTCCTACAATGAGCAGTTCTTC. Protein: CSVKGPAGISYNEQFF.

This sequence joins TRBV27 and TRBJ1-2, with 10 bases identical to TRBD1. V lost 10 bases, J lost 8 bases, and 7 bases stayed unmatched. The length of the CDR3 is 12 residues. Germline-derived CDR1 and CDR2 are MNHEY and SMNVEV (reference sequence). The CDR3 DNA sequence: TGTGCCACCAGACAGGGGGCGGGGGGCTACACCTTC. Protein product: CATRQGAGGYTF.

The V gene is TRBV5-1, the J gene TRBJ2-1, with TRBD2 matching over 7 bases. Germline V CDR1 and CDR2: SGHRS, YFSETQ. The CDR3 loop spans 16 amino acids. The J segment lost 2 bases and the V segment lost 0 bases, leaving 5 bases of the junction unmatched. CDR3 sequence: CASSLGREATYNEQFF. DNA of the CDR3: TGCGCCAGCAGCTTGGGCCGGGAGGCCACCTACAATGAGCAGTTCTTC.

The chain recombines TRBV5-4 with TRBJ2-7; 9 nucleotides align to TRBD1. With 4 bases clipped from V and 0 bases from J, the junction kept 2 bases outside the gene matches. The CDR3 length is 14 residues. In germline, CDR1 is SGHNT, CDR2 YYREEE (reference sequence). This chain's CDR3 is CASSGTGSSYEQYF. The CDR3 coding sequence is TGTGCCAGCAGCGGGACAGGGAGCTCCTACGAGCAGTACTTC.

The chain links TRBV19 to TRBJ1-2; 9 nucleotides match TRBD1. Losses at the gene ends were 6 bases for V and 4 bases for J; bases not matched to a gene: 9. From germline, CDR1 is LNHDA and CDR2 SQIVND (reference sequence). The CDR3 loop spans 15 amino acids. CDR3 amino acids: CASRQPGQGIYGYTF. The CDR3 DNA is TGTGCCAGTAGGCAACCGGGACAGGGAATCTATGGCTACACCTTC.

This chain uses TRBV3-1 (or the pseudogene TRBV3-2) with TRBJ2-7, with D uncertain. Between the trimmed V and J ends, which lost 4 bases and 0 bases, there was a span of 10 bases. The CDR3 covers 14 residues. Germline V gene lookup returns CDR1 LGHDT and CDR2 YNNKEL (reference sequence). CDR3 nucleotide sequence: TGTGCCAGCAGCCCGCAGTTAAGCTCCTACGAGCAGTACTTC. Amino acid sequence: CASSPQLSSYEQYF.

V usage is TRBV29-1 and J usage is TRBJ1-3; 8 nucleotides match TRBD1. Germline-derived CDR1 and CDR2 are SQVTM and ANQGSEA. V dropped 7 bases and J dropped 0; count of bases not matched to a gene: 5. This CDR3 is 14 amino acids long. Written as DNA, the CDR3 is TGCAGCGCCGGGACAGGAGACTCTGGAAACACCATATATTTT. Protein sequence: CSAGTGDSGNTIYF.

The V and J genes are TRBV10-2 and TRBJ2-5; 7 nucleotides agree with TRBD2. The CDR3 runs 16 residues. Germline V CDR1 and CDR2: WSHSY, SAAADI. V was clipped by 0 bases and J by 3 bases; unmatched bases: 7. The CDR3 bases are TGCGCCAGCAGTGAGTCGCCTAGCGGAATAAAAGAGACCCAGTACTTC. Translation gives CASSESPSGIKETQYF.

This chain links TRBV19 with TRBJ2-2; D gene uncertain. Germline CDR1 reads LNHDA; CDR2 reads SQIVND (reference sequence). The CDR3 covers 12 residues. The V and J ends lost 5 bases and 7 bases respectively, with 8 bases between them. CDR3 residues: CASSEVIGELFF. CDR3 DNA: TGTGCCAGTAGTGAGGTAATCGGGGAGCTGTTTTTT.

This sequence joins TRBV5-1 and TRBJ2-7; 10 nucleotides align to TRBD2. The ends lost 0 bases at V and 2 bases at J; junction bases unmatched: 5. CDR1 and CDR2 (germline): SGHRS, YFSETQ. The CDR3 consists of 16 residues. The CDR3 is CASSLGGLAVTYEQYF. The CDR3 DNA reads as TGCGCCAGCAGCTTGGGAGGACTAGCGGTAACCTACGAGCAGTACTTC.

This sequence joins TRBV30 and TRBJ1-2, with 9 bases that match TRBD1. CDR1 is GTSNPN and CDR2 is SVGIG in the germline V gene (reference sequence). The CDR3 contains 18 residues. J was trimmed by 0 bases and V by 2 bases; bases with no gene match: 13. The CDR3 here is CAWSQLTGGPIANYGYTF. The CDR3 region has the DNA TGTGCCTGGAGTCAACTTACAGGGGGCCCGATTGCTAACTATGGCTACACCTTC.

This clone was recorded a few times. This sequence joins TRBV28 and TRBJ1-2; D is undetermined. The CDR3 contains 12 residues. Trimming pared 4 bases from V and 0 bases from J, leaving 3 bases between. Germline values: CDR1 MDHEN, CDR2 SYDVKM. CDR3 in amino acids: CASSSSNYGYTF. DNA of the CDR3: TGTGCCAGCAGTTCCTCTAACTATGGCTACACCTTC.

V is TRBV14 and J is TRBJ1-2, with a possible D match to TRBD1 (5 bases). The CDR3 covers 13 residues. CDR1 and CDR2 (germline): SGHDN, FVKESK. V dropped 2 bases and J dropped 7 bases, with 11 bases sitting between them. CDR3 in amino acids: CASSQRGSGGYTF. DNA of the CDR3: TGTGCCAGCAGCCAAAGGGGTTCTGGTGGCTACACCTTC.

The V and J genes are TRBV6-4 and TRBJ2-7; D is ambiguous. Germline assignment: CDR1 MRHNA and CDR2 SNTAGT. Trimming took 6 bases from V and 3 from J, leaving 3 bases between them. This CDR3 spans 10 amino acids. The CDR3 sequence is CASRSYEQYF. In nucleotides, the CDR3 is TGTGCCAGCAGGAGCTACGAGCAGTACTTC.

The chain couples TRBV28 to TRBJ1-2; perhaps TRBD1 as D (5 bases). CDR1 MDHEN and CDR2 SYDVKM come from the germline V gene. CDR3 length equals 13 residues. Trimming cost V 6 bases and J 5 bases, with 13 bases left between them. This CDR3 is CASRATGVYGYTF. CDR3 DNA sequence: TGTGCCAGCAGAGCCACGGGGGTTTATGGCTACACCTTC.

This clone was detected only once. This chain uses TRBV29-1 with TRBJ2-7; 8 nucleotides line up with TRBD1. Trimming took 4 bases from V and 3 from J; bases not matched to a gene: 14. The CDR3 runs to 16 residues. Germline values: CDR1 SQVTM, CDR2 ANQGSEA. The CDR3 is CSVVIPRTGSNYEQYF. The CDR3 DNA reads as TGCAGCGTTGTTATCCCTCGGACAGGGTCGAACTACGAGCAGTACTTC.

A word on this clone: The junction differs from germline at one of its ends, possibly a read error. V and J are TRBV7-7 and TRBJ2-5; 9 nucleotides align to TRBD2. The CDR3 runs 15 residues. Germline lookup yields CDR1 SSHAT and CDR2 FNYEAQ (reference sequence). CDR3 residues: CASSLAGAPGETQYF. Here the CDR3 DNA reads TGTGCTAGCAGCTTAGCGGGAGCGCCAGGAGAGACCCAGTACTTC.

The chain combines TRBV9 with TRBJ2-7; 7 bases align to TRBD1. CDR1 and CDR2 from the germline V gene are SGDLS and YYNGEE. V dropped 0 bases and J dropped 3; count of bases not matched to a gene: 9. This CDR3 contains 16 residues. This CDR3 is CASSVGPDRALYEQYF. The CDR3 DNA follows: TGTGCCAGCAGCGTAGGCCCCGACAGGGCCCTCTACGAGCAGTACTTC. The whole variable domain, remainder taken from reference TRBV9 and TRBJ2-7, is DSGVTQTPKHLITATGQRVTLRCSPRSGDLSVYWYQQSLDQGLQFLIQYYNGEERAKGNILERFSAQQFPDLHSELNLSSLELGDSALYFCASSVGPDRALYEQYFGPGTRLTVT.

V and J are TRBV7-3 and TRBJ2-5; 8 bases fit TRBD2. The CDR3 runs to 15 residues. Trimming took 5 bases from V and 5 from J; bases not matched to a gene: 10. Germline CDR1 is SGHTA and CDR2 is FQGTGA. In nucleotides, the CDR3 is TGTGCCAGCAGCGCCCGTAGCGGGAAGGGGGAGACCCAGTACTTC. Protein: CASSARSGKGETQYF.

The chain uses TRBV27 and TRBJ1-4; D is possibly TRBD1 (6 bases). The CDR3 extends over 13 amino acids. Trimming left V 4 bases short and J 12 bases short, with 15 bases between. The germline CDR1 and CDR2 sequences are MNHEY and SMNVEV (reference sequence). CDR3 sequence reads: CASSSPDRGELFF. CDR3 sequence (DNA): TGTGCCAGCAGTTCTCCGGACAGAGGGGAACTGTTTTTT. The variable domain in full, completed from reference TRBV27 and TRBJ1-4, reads EAQVTQNPRYLITVTGKKLTVTCSQNMNHEYMSWYRQDPGLGLRQIYYSMNVEVTDKGDVPEGYKVSRKEKRNFPLILESPSPNQTSLYFCASSSPDRGELFFGSGTQLSVL.

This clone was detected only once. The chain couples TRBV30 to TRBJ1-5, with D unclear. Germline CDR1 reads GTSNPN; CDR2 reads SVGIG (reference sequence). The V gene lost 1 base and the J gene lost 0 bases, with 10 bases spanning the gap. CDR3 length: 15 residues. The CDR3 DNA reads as TGTGCCTGGAGTGCACAAGACATTAGCAATCAGCCCCAGCATTTT. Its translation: CAWSAQDISNQPQHF.

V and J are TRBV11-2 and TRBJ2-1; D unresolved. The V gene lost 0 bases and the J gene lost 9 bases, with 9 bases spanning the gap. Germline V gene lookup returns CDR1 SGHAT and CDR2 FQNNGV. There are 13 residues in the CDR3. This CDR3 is CASSLEELAEQFF. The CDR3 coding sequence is TGTGCCAGCAGCTTAGAAGAGTTAGCTGAGCAGTTCTTC.

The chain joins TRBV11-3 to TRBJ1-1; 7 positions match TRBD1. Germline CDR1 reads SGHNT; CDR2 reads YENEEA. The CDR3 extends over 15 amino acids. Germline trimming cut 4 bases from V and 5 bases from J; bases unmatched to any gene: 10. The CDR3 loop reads CASSSGQPGGTEAFF. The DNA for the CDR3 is TGTGCCAGCAGCTCAGGACAGCCAGGGGGGACTGAAGCTTTCTTT.